What follows are 8 T cell receptor beta chains derived from one specimen sequenced in a study of Ad26.COV2.S vaccination and SARS-CoV-2 variants. Treatment reported: some 19 received Ad26.COV2.S at low or high dose, single or two shots; roughly five received placebo; per-sample allocation not given. At day 63 after the first vaccine or placebo injection, samples were drawn. Libraries were prepared by immunoSEQ multiplex PCR; TCRdb keeps only in-frame clonotypes and omits some of them. The profile covers around 450,000 clones, with roughly 89% appearing a single time and about 2.7% taken by the ten largest. Sequences were derived from peripheral blood, sampled in a trial of Ad26.COV2.S vaccine versus placebo. The source is a person between 18 and 65 years old who received the Ad26.COV2.S COVID-19 vaccine or a placebo.

The CDR3 DNA is TGTGCCAGCAGTCCTACTGGGGTCTATCAGCCCCAGCATTTT. Protein product: CASSPTGVYQPQHF. The V and J genes are TRBV7-9 and TRBJ1-5; D not resolved. The CDR3 has 14 residues. The germline gives CDR1 SEHNR, CDR2 FQNEAQ (reference sequence). V was shortened by 6 bases and J by 5 bases, with 14 bases between the two germline ends.

The chain uses TRBV18 and TRBJ2-7; TRBD2 is a possible D gene (6 bases). The CDR3 is 15 residues long. Germline V gives CDR1 KGHSH, CDR2 LQKENI. V was trimmed by 3 bases and J by 5 bases, leaving 17 bases between them. The chain's CDR3 is CASSPVGGTSHEQYF. The CDR3 DNA reads as TGTGCCAGCTCACCGGTTGGGGGGACTTCCCACGAGCAGTACTTC.

The V gene is TRBV5-4, the J gene TRBJ2-7; D gene ambiguous. Trimming took 2 bases from V and 4 from J, leaving 7 bases between them. Per germline, CDR1 SGHNT and CDR2 YYREEE (reference sequence). The CDR3 length is 12 residues. CDR3 in DNA: TGTGCCAGCAGCTTTAAAAGTTACGAGCAGTACGTC. It codes for CASSFKSYEQYV.

The chain uses TRBV27 and TRBJ2-1, with 13 nucleotides matching TRBD2. CDR1 MNHEY and CDR2 SMNVEV come from the germline V gene (reference sequence). Losses at the gene ends were 4 bases for V and 4 bases for J; bases not matched to a gene: 7. This CDR3 spans 17 amino acids. CDR3 sequence: CASSSPTSGRWYNEQFF. DNA for the CDR3: TGTGCCAGCAGTTCCCCGACTAGCGGGAGGTGGTACAATGAGCAGTTCTTC.

The rearrangement uses TRBV27 and TRBJ2-2; no clear D gene. V shed 8 bases and J shed 7 bases, with 20 bases lying between them. Germline CDR1 and CDR2: MNHEY and SMNVEV (reference sequence). This CDR3 has 15 amino acids. The CDR3 loop reads CASQFLGKVDGELFF. The CDR3 DNA follows: TGTGCCAGCCAGTTTTTAGGGAAGGTGGACGGGGAGCTGTTTTTT.

The V call is TRBV6-6, the J call TRBJ1-5; weak D call: TRBD1 (5 bases). Between the trimmed V and J ends, which lost 0 bases and 6 bases, there was a span of 9 bases. The CDR3 is 14 amino acids. Germline values: CDR1 MNHNY, CDR2 SVGAGI (reference sequence). CDR3 sequence: CASSYSPGTQPQHF. The CDR3, as DNA: TGTGCCAGCAGTTACTCACCAGGGACTCAGCCCCAGCATTTT.

This chain links TRBV30 with TRBJ2-7; D perhaps matches TRBD2 (7 bases). The V end lost 1 base, the J end lost 6 bases, and 22 bases lay between the germline ends. The germline V gene has CDR1 GTSNPN and CDR2 SVGIG (reference sequence). The CDR3 spans 16 residues. The CDR3 region has the DNA TGTGCCTGGAGTGCCCGAGGGGGGGGCGCTGGGGGCGAGCAGTACTTC. This sequence encodes CAWSARGGGAGGEQYF.

The chain is built from TRBV19 and TRBJ2-5; D is uncertain. The CDR3 has 13 amino acids. CDR1 LNHDA and CDR2 SQIVND come from the germline V gene (reference sequence). V lost 5 bases, J lost 2 bases, and 9 bases lay in between. The CDR3 spells CASSLGWQETQYF. CDR3 bases: TGTGCCAGTAGTTTGGGTTGGCAAGAGACCCAGTACTTC.